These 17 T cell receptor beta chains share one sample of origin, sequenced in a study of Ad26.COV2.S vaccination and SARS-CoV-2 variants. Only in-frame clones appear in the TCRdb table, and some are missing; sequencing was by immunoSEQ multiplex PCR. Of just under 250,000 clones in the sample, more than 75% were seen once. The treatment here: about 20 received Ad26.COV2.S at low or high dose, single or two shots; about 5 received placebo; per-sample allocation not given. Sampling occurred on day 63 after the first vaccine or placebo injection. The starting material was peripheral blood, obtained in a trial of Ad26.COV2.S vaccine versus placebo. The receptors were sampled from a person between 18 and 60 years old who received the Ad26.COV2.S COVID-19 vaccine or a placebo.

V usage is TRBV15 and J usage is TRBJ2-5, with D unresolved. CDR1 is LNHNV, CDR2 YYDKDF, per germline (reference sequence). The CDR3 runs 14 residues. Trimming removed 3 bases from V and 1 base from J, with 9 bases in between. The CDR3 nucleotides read TGTGCCACCAGCAGGGATAGACTCCAAGAGACCCAGTACTTC. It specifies CATSRDRLQETQYF. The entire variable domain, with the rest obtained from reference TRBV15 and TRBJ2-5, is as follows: DAMVIQNPRYQVTQFGKPVTLSCSQTLNHNVMYWYQQKSSQAPKLLFHYYDKDFNNEADTPDNFQSRRPNTSFCFLDIRSPGLGDTAMYLCATSRDRLQETQYFGPGTRLLVL.

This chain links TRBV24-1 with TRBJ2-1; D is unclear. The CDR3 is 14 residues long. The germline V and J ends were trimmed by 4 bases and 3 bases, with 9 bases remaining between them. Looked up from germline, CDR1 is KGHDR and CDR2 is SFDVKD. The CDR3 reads CATSDPGRYNEQFF. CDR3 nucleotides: TGTGCCACCAGTGACCCTGGCCGCTACAATGAGCAGTTCTTC.

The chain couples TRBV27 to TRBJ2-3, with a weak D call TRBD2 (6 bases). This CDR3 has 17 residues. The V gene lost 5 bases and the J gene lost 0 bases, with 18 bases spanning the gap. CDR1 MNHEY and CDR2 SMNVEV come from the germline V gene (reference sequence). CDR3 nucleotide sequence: TGTGCCAGCAGTCGTGACGGGGGAATGAGGAGCACAGATACGCAGTATTTT. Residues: CASSRDGGMRSTDTQYF.

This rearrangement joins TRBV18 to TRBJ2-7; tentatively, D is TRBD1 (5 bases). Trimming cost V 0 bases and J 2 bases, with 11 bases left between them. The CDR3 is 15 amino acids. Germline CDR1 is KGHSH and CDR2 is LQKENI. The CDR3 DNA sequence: TGTGCCAGCTCACCACCGGCAGGGTGGGCCTACGAGCAGTACTTC. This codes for CASSPPAGWAYEQYF. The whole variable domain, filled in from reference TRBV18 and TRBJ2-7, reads NAGVMQNPRHLVRRRGQEARLRCSPMKGHSHVYWYRQLPEEGLKFMVYLQKENIIDESGMPKERFSAEFPKEGPSILRIQQVVRGDSAAYFCASSPPAGWAYEQYFGPGTRLTVT.

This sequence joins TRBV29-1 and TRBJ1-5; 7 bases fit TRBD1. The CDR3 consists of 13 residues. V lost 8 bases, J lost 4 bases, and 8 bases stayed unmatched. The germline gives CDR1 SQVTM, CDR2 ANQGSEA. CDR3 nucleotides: TGCAGCATCTCGACAGGGCGAAATCAGCCCCAGCATTTT. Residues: CSISTGRNQPQHF.

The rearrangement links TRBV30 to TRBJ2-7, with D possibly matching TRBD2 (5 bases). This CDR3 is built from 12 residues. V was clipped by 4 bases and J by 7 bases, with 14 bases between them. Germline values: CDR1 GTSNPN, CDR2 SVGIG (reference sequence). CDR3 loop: CAWTQRPGEQYF. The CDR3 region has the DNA TGTGCCTGGACGCAGAGACCGGGGGAGCAGTACTTC. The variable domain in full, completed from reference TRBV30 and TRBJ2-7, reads SQTIHQWPATLVQPVGSPLSLECTVEGTSNPNLYWYRQAAGRGLQLLFYSVGIGQISSEVPQNLSASRPQDRQFILSSKKLLLSDSGFYLCAWTQRPGEQYFGPGTRLTVT.

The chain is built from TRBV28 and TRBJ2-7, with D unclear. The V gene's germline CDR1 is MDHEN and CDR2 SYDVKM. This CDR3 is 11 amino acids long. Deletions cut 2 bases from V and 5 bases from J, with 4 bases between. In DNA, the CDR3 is TGTGCCAGCAGTTTAACAGACGAGCAGTACTTC. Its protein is CASSLTDEQYF.

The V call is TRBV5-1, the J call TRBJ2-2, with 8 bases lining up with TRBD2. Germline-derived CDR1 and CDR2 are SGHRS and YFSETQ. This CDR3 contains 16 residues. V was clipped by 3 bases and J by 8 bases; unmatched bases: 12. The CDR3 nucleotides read TGCGCCAGCAGCTCCGACCTCAGCGGGGGACGAGGGGAGCTGTTTTTT. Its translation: CASSSDLSGGRGELFF.

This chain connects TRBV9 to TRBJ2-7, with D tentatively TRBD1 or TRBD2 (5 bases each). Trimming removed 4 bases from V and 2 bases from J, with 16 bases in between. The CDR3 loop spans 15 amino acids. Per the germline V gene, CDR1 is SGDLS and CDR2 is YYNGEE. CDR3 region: CASSLEGISTYEQYF. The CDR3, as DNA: TGTGCCAGCAGCTTAGAGGGGATCTCTACCTACGAGCAGTACTTC.

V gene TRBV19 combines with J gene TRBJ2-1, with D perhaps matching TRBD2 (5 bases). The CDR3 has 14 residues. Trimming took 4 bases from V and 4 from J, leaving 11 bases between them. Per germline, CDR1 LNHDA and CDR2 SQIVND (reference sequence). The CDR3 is CASSKRPLYNEQFF. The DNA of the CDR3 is TGTGCCAGTAGTAAGCGGCCCTTATACAATGAGCAGTTCTTC.

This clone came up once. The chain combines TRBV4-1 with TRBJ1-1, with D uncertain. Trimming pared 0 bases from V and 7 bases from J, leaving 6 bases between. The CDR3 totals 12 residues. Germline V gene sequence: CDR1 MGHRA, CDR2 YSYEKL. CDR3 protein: CASSQETGEAFF. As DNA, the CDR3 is TGCGCCAGCAGCCAAGAAACGGGTGAAGCTTTCTTT.

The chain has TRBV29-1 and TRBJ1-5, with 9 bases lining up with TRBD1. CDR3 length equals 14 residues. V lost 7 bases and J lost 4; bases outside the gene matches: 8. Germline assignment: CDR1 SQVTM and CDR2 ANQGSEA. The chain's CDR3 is CSAKGQGHNQPQHF. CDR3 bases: TGCAGCGCAAAGGGACAGGGCCATAATCAGCCCCAGCATTTT.

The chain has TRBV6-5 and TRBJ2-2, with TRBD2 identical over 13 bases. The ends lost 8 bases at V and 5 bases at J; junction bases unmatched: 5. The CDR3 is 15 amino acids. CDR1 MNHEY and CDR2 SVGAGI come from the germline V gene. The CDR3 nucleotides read TGTGCCAGCCATCGGACTAGCGGGAGAACCGGGGAGCTGTTTTTT. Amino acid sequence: CASHRTSGRTGELFF.

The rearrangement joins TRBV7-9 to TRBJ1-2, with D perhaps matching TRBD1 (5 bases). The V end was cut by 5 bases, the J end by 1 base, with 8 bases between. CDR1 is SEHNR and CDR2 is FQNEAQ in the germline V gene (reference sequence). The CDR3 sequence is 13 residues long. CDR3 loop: CASSPRDNYGYTF. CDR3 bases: TGTGCCAGCAGCCCCAGGGATAACTATGGCTACACCTTC.

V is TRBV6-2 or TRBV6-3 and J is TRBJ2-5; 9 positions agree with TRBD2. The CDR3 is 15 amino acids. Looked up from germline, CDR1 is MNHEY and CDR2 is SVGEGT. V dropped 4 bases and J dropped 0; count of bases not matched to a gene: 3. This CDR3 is CASSFSGGHQETQYF. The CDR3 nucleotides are TGTGCCAGCAGTTTTAGCGGGGGACACCAAGAGACCCAGTACTTC.

This CDR3 reads CASSLGGLSEQYF. Here the CDR3 DNA reads TGTGCCAGCAGCTTAGGAGGGTTAAGCGAGCAGTACTTC. The rearrangement joins TRBV7-3 to TRBJ2-7, with D possibly being TRBD2 (6 bases). V shed 2 bases and J shed 6 bases, with 11 bases lying between them. Per the germline V gene, CDR1 is SGHTA and CDR2 is FQGTGA. There are 13 residues in the CDR3.

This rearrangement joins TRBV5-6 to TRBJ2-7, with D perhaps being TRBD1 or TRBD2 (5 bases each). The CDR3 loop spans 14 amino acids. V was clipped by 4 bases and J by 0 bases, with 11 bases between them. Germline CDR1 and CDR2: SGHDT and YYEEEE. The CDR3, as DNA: TGTGCCAGCAGCACCGGGACGGCCTCCTACGAGCAGTACTTC. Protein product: CASSTGTASYEQYF.